This T cell receptor (beta chain) was captured in a study of blood T cells in healthy people across ages. Alongside a J-beta primer mix, a sample-barcoded 5' primer served in a second PCR lasting roughly 7 to 12 cycles. Using its own MiXCR run on the 5' RACE reads, TCRdb lists one record per CDR3 protein. The profile shows 1.5 million to 2 million distinct CDR3 sequences, approximately 30% of them singletons. Germline V gene lookup returns CDR1 LGHNA and CDR2 YSLEER. Trimming took 3 bases from V and 0 from J, leaving 7 bases between them. CDR3 length: 14 residues. The rearrangement joins TRBV4-3 to TRBJ2-3; D call uncertain. This sequence originates from a woman younger than 45 in good health. Sequences were obtained from blood. CDR3 DNA sequence: TGCGCCAGCAGCCAGGCTCCCAGCACAGATACGCAGTATTTT. As protein: CASSQAPSTDTQYF.